Listed here are 28 T cell receptor beta chains from one sample, sequenced in a study of shared clonotypes between healthy human individuals. TCRdb's copy holds only in-frame clones and misses some; the assay was immunoSEQ multiplex PCR. The data show some 2,000,000 clones, with around 95% seen just once and less than 0.15% held by the top ten. The source material was naive CD4+ T cells sorted from blood. Noted subset: CD45RA+ positively selected. The receptor set was obtained from a man aged 18 to 29 in good health.

The gene calls are TRBV10-3 and TRBJ1-1; 9 nucleotides line up with TRBD1. This CDR3 is built from 15 residues. Germline V gives CDR1 ENHRY, CDR2 SYGVKD. Losses at the gene ends were 6 bases for V and 4 bases for J; bases not matched to a gene: 9. Written as DNA, the CDR3 is TGTGCCATCAGCGAAGGGGACAGGGCTTTCACTGAAGCTTTCTTT. Amino acid sequence: CAISEGDRAFTEAFF.

This chain links TRBV28 with TRBJ2-2; TRBD2 matches 7 bases. CDR3 length equals 18 residues. The germline V gene encodes CDR1 MDHEN and CDR2 SYDVKM. Trimming removed 3 bases from V and 0 bases from J; junction bases left unmatched: 10. The CDR3 spells CASSLMAGVPPNTGELFF. The CDR3 DNA follows: TGTGCCAGCAGTTTGATGGCGGGGGTACCACCGAACACCGGGGAGCTGTTTTTT.

This rearrangement joins TRBV4-1 to TRBJ2-3; D possibly matches TRBD1 or TRBD2 (5 bases each). V lost 4 bases and J 0 bases, leaving 11 bases between the germline ends. CDR3 length: 15 residues. CDR1 is MGHRA, CDR2 YSYEKL, per germline. CDR3 in DNA: TGCGCCAGCAGCCCGGGACGGATTAGCACAGATACGCAGTATTTT. Its translation: CASSPGRISTDTQYF.

The chain is built from TRBV6-6 and TRBJ2-3; D gene ambiguous. The germline V and J ends were trimmed by 8 bases and 6 bases, with 9 bases remaining between them. This CDR3 has 11 residues. The germline V gene encodes CDR1 MNHNY and CDR2 SVGAGI (reference sequence). CDR3 sequence (DNA): TGTGCCAGCGCGGCGGTGGATACGCAGTATTTT. It translates to CASAAVDTQYF.

The rearrangement joins TRBV11-2 to TRBJ2-3; TRBD2 matches 13 bases. Germline lookup yields CDR1 SGHAT and CDR2 FQNNGV. With 4 bases clipped from V and 2 bases from J, the junction kept 6 bases outside the gene matches. The CDR3 totals 17 residues. In nucleotides, the CDR3 is TGTGCCAGCAGCTCCCAGGGACTAGCGGGAAACACAGATACGCAGTATTTT. Translating it yields CASSSQGLAGNTDTQYF.

The chain is built from TRBV29-1 and TRBJ1-1; D is possibly TRBD1 (6 bases). The CDR3 is 13 residues long. The germline gives CDR1 SQVTM, CDR2 ANQGSEA. The germline V and J ends were trimmed by 4 bases and 4 bases, with 13 bases remaining between them. The DNA for the CDR3 is TGCAGCGTTGGAGGGCAGGGGTCCACTGAAGCTTTCTTT. Its translation: CSVGGQGSTEAFF.

The CDR3 DNA follows: TGTGCCTGGGGTGGGACAGGGGACCCCAGGGAGACCCAGTACTTC. Its protein product is CAWGGTGDPRETQYF. The chain joins TRBV30 to TRBJ2-5; TRBD1 matches at 10 bases. The CDR3 spans 15 residues. V dropped 5 bases and J dropped 5; count of bases not matched to a gene: 11. Germline assignment: CDR1 GTSNPN and CDR2 SVGIG (reference sequence). The whole variable domain, remainder taken from reference TRBV30 and TRBJ2-5, is SQTIHQWPATLVQPVGSPLSLECTVEGTSNPNLYWYRQAAGRGLQLLFYSVGIGQISSEVPQNLSASRPQDRQFILSSKKLLLSDSGFYLCAWGGTGDPRETQYFGPGTRLLVL.

The chain combines TRBV6-6 with TRBJ1-3, with TRBD1 matching over 8 bases. This CDR3 contains 16 residues. Trimming took 5 bases from V and 4 from J; bases not matched to a gene: 10. Germline V gives CDR1 MNHNY, CDR2 SVGAGI (reference sequence). The CDR3 protein is CASSQKTGAYGNTIYF. The CDR3 coding sequence is TGTGCCAGCAGTCAAAAGACAGGGGCTTACGGAAACACCATATATTTT.

The V and J genes are TRBV2 and TRBJ2-7; 11 positions agree with TRBD1. Germline values: CDR1 SNHLY, CDR2 FYNNEI. The CDR3 extends over 14 amino acids. V gave up 6 bases and J gave up 6 bases; unmatched junction bases: 7. The CDR3 region is CASRPDRGRGEQYF. DNA for the CDR3: TGTGCCAGCAGGCCGGACAGGGGGCGCGGCGAGCAGTACTTC.

The V and J genes are TRBV10-3 and TRBJ2-7; maybe TRBD1 (6 bases). Germline CDR1 is ENHRY and CDR2 is SYGVKD. The V and J ends lost 8 bases and 0 bases respectively, with 14 bases between them. The CDR3 is made up of 14 amino acids. The CDR3 region is CAIASTGTSYEQYF. CDR3 coding DNA: TGTGCCATCGCTTCGACAGGAACCTCCTACGAGCAGTACTTC.

This clone was counted a single time. The chain has TRBV7-2 and TRBJ2-7; D could derive from TRBD1 or TRBD2 (5 bases each). CDR3 length equals 15 residues. V was pared by 0 bases and J by 3 bases, with 12 bases between. From germline, CDR1 is SGHTA and CDR2 FQGNSA. The CDR3 loop is CASSLAGDGYYEQYF. The DNA of the CDR3 is TGTGCCAGCAGCTTAGCAGGGGACGGTTACTACGAGCAGTACTTC.

V and J are TRBV5-1 and TRBJ2-1; weak D call: TRBD1 (5 bases). The germline V gene encodes CDR1 SGHRS and CDR2 YFSETQ. The CDR3 totals 15 residues. V lost 2 bases to trimming and J lost 4 bases, with 13 bases between them. The CDR3 loop is CASSLLRVGYNEQFF. As DNA, the CDR3 is TGCGCCAGCAGCTTACTCAGGGTAGGGTACAATGAGCAGTTCTTC.

The chain uses TRBV9 and TRBJ1-2, with TRBD1 identical over 10 bases. The ends lost 3 bases at V and 7 bases at J; junction bases unmatched: 6. Germline loops: CDR1 SGDLS, CDR2 YYNGEE. The CDR3 is 14 residues long. The CDR3 nucleotides are TGTGCCAGCAGCGCTTCGGACAGGGGGAGTGGCTACACCTTC. Its translation: CASSASDRGSGYTF.

The chain employs TRBV7-2 and TRBJ2-3, with TRBD2 matching 14 bases. The CDR3 is made up of 19 amino acids. CDR1 and CDR2 (germline): SGHTA, FQGNSA. V shed 5 bases and J 3 bases; nucleotides not matched to a gene: 13. In DNA, the CDR3 is TGTGCCAGCAGCGACCCAGGGACTAGCGGGAGCTTTGGAACAGATACGCAGTATTTT. Translation gives CASSDPGTSGSFGTDTQYF.

For this clone: At the DNA level, this CDR3 is encoded by other sequences in the same sample as well. This chain joins TRBV5-1 and TRBJ1-4, with 8 bases lining up with TRBD1. CDR3 length equals 15 residues. Germline V CDR1 and CDR2: SGHRS, YFSETQ. The V segment lost 3 bases and the J segment 4 bases; nucleotides outside the gene matches: 5. The CDR3 nucleotides read TGCGCCAGCAGCTCTGGACAGGGTCATAATGAAAAACTGTTTTTT. It specifies CASSSGQGHNEKLFF.

The chain uses TRBV4-3 and TRBJ2-7; 11 nucleotides align to TRBD2. V dropped 0 bases and J dropped 0; count of bases not matched to a gene: 4. The CDR3 sequence is 17 residues long. Looked up from germline, CDR1 is LGHNA and CDR2 is YSLEER. The CDR3 nucleotides read TGCGCCAGCAGCCAAGATTTGGGGACTAGCGGCTCCTACGAGCAGTACTTC. Amino acid sequence: CASSQDLGTSGSYEQYF.

This chain uses TRBV7-2 with TRBJ2-1; maybe TRBD2 (5 bases). Germline V gene lookup returns CDR1 SGHTA and CDR2 FQGNSA. The germline V and J ends were trimmed by 5 bases and 8 bases, with 10 bases remaining between them. The CDR3 is 12 amino acids. CDR3 sequence: CASSHFSDEQFF. The DNA of the CDR3 is TGTGCCAGCAGCCACTTTAGCGATGAGCAGTTCTTC.

The chain is built from TRBV7-8 and TRBJ2-2, with unresolved D. Deletions cut 1 base from V and 0 bases from J, with 9 bases between. This CDR3 region has 16 residues. The germline gives CDR1 SGHVS, CDR2 FQNEAQ. The CDR3 coding sequence is TGTGCCAGCAGCTTAGTGGCAACGGCGAACACCGGGGAGCTGTTTTTT. Encoded protein: CASSLVATANTGELFF.

This clone was observed a single time. This chain links TRBV12-5 with TRBJ2-1; 13 positions match TRBD2. The CDR3 runs 19 residues. Looked up from germline, CDR1 is LGHNT and CDR2 is FRNRAP. The ends lost 1 base at V and 2 bases at J; junction bases unmatched: 8. This CDR3 is CASGLGLAGGLAAYNEQFF. The CDR3, as DNA: TGTGCTAGTGGTTTGGGACTAGCGGGAGGTTTGGCCGCCTACAATGAGCAGTTCTTC.

Notes on this clone: This sample also contains other DNA sequences that code for the same CDR3. This sequence joins TRBV6-1 and TRBJ1-4; unclear D gene. Germline V gene sequence: CDR1 MNHNS, CDR2 SASEGT. V lost 5 bases and J 0 bases, leaving 7 bases between the germline ends. The CDR3 sequence is 14 residues long. The CDR3 here is CASSRETTNEKLFF. The CDR3 bases are TGTGCCAGCAGTCGAGAGACAACTAATGAAAAACTGTTTTTT.

The chain uses TRBV5-1 and TRBJ2-7; TRBD1 agrees at 7 bases. The CDR3 length is 15 residues. With 2 bases clipped from V and 0 bases from J, the junction kept 5 bases outside the gene matches. The germline V gene has CDR1 SGHRS and CDR2 YFSETQ. CDR3 coding DNA: TGCGCCAGCAGCTTAGACAGGGTGTACTCCTACGAGCAGTACTTC. Its protein is CASSLDRVYSYEQYF.

About this clone: The same CDR3 also results from other DNA sequences found in this sample. CDR3 loop: CASSLTETQYF. The CDR3 DNA follows: TGTGCCAGCAGCCTTACAGAGACCCAGTACTTC. The gene calls are TRBV7-9 and TRBJ2-5; no reliable D call. Germline loops: CDR1 SEHNR, CDR2 FQNEAQ (reference sequence). There are 11 residues in the CDR3. The V end was cut by 5 bases, the J end by 4 bases, with 5 bases between.

The chain's CDR3 is CASSPGTSGTNEQFF. In DNA, the CDR3 is TGTGCCAGCAGTCCGGGGACTAGCGGGACTAATGAGCAGTTCTTC. The chain joins TRBV6-1 to TRBJ2-1; the match to TRBD2 covers 13 bases. The CDR3 spans 15 residues. Germline trimming cut 5 bases from V and 7 bases from J; bases unmatched to any gene: 5. The germline CDR1 and CDR2 sequences are MNHNS and SASEGT.

V and J are TRBV6-5 and TRBJ2-3; D tentatively fits TRBD1 or TRBD2 (5 bases each). Trimming cost V 4 bases and J 4 bases, with 9 bases left between them. The CDR3 consists of 13 residues. CDR1 is MNHEY and CDR2 is SVGAGI in the germline V gene. The CDR3 DNA reads TGTGCCAGCAGTTCGGGGCCCCCAGATACGCAGTATTTT. Translation: CASSSGPPDTQYF.

V and J are TRBV10-3 and TRBJ2-2, with TRBD2 matching 8 bases. Germline lookup yields CDR1 ENHRY and CDR2 SYGVKD. The CDR3 is 15 residues long. V was pared by 2 bases and J by 6 bases, with 5 bases of the junction left unmatched. The CDR3 protein is CAISEGREAAGELFF. The CDR3 nucleotides read TGTGCCATCAGTGAGGGGCGGGAGGCGGCCGGGGAGCTGTTTTTT.

The CDR3 spells CAIKALADSYEQYF. CDR3 in DNA: TGTGCCATCAAGGCGCTAGCGGACTCCTACGAGCAGTACTTC. This chain joins TRBV10-3 and TRBJ2-7, with TRBD2 identical over 7 bases. Losses at the gene ends were 7 bases for V and 0 bases for J; bases not matched to a gene: 6. Germline V gene data show CDR1 as ENHRY and CDR2 as SYGVKD. The CDR3 spans 14 residues.

The chain employs TRBV30 and TRBJ1-2; a weak D match, TRBD1 (5 bases). The CDR3 length is 13 residues. Germline-derived CDR1 and CDR2 are GTSNPN and SVGIG (reference sequence). V lost 3 bases and J lost 3, with 11 bases in between. The CDR3 nucleotides read TGTGCCTGGAGGCCAGACAGTCACTATGGCTACACCTTC. It encodes CAWRPDSHYGYTF.

The chain has TRBV18 and TRBJ1-3; perhaps TRBD1 as D (5 bases). V was cut by 0 bases and J by 4 bases, with 10 bases left in between. Germline V gene sequence: CDR1 KGHSH, CDR2 LQKENI. This CDR3 has 15 amino acids. The CDR3 coding sequence is TGTGCCAGCTCACCACCGGGGACGTGGGGAAACACCATATATTTT. It is translated as CASSPPGTWGNTIYF.